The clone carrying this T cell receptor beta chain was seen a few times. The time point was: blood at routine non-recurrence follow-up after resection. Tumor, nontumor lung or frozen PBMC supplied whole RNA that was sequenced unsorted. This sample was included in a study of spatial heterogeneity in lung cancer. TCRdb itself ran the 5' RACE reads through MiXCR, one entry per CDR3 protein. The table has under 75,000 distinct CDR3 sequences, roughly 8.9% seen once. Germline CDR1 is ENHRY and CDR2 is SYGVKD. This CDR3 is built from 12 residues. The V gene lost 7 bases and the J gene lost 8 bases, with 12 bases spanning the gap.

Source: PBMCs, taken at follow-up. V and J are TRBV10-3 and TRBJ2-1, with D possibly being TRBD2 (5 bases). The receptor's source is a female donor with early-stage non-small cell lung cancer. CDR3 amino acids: CAINGDGDEQFF. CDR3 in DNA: TGTGCCATCAACGGTGACGGGGATGAGCAGTTCTTC.